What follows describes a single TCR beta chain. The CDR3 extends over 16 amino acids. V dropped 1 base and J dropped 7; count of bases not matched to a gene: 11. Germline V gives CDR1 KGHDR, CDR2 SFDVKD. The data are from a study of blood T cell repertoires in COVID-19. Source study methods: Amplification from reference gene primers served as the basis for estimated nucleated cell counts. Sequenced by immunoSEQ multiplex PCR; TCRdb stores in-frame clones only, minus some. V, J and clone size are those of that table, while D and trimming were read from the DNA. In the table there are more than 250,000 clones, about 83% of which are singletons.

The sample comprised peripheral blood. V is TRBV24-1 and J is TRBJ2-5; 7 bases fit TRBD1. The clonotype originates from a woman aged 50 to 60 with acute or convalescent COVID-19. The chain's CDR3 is CATSDFGQGVSGTQYF. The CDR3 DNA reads TGTGCCACCAGTGATTTTGGGCAGGGGGTCTCAGGGACCCAGTACTTC.